This entry concerns a single T cell receptor (beta chain). These data originate in a study of cytomegalovirus exposure and HLA in healthy donors. The study ran its PCR with 60 Vbeta and 13 Jbeta primers. Clones were sequenced by immunoSEQ multiplex PCR, and TCRdb holds only the in-frame ones, with some missing. The repertoire holds nearly 110,000 clones, with 73% as singletons. Deletions cut 5 bases from V and 4 bases from J, with 8 bases between. The CDR3 is 12 amino acids. Germline CDR1 is SQVTM and CDR2 is ANQGSEA. The receptor was isolated from a man younger than 45 in good health and CMV-seronegative. What was sequenced was PBMCs. This rearrangement joins TRBV29-1 to TRBJ2-2; D gene uncertain. The CDR3 sequence is CSVLAGTGELFF. CDR3 in DNA: TGCAGCGTTCTGGCAGGCACCGGGGAGCTGTTTTTT.